The 8 T cell receptor beta chains reported below all come from one sample, sequenced in a study of lymphopenia after photon versus proton radiotherapy. Sequencing was performed with immunoSEQ multiplex PCR; in TCRdb, only in-frame clones are kept and a portion is missing. The table records tens of thousands of clones, around 87% of them present only once. Sequenced material: peripheral blood, taken from a patient treated with proton-based radiotherapy. The receptors shown here come from a man aged 80 or over with esophageal cancer.

J is TRBJ2-7 and V is TRBV7-9, with D maybe TRBD1 (5 bases). This CDR3 spans 13 amino acids. V shed 4 bases and J shed 3 bases, with 10 bases lying between them. CDR1 and CDR2 (germline): SEHNR, FQNEAQ (reference sequence). CDR3 DNA: TGTGCCAGCAGCTCGACAGCAGACTACGAGCAGTACTTC. This translates into CASSSTADYEQYF.

The rearrangement joins TRBV9 to TRBJ2-3, with TRBD2 matching 10 bases. Losses at the gene ends were 3 bases for V and 2 bases for J; bases not matched to a gene: 9. CDR3 length: 17 amino acids. The germline gives CDR1 SGDLS, CDR2 YYNGEE. CDR3 loop: CASSAGIAGGITDTQYF. The CDR3 region has the DNA TGTGCCAGCAGCGCGGGCATAGCGGGAGGTATCACAGATACGCAGTATTTT.

The chain joins TRBV27 to TRBJ2-7; 7 nucleotides match TRBD1. This CDR3 is 15 amino acids long. The germline gives CDR1 MNHEY, CDR2 SMNVEV (reference sequence). V was clipped by 2 bases and J by 2 bases; unmatched bases: 6. The CDR3 protein is CASSLVRDRPYEQYF. The CDR3 region has the DNA TGTGCCAGCAGTTTAGTTAGGGACAGACCCTACGAGCAGTACTTC.

V gene TRBV27 combines with J gene TRBJ1-3; TRBD1 is a possible D gene (6 bases). The CDR3 has 17 residues. Trimming cost V 5 bases and J 2 bases, with 19 bases left between them. From germline, CDR1 is MNHEY and CDR2 SMNVEV (reference sequence). The CDR3 loop reads CASSPVGGARTGNTIYF. The DNA of the CDR3 is TGTGCCAGCAGTCCCGTAGGGGGGGCCAGGACTGGAAACACCATATATTTT.

This chain uses TRBV27 with TRBJ1-5, with a weak D call TRBD1 (5 bases). The germline V gene has CDR1 MNHEY and CDR2 SMNVEV (reference sequence). V lost 4 bases to trimming and J lost 4 bases, with 11 bases between them. This CDR3 is 14 amino acids long. The CDR3 DNA is TGTGCCAGCAGTTCCGCCGGGACGAATCAGCCCCAGCATTTT. This codes for CASSSAGTNQPQHF.

This chain connects TRBV14 to TRBJ2-5; D might be TRBD1 (5 bases). The CDR3 covers 13 residues. Germline CDR1 is SGHDN and CDR2 is FVKESK. V was pared by 5 bases and J by 1 base, with 8 bases between. The CDR3 region has the DNA TGTGCCAGCAGCTGGGGCCTCCAAGAGACCCAGTACTTC. It yields the protein CASSWGLQETQYF. Full variable domain (missing parts from reference TRBV14 and TRBJ2-5): EAGVTQFPSHSVIEKGQTVTLRCDPISGHDNLYWYRRVMGKEIKFLLHFVKESKQDESGMPNNRFLAERTGGTYSTLKVQPAELEDSGVYFCASSWGLQETQYFGPGTRLLVL.

This clone occurred a few times. The rearrangement uses TRBV16 and TRBJ1-5, with no clear D. The CDR3 has 13 residues. Germline V gene sequence: CDR1 KGHSY, CDR2 FQNENV. V lost 4 bases and J 1 base, leaving 5 bases between the germline ends. The CDR3 here is CASSPQSNQPQHF. CDR3 DNA sequence: TGTGCCAGCAGCCCACAGAGCAATCAGCCCCAGCATTTT.

The gene calls are TRBV18 and TRBJ2-4; TRBD2 agrees at 12 bases. Germline CDR1 reads KGHSH; CDR2 reads LQKENI. V gave up 4 bases and J gave up 11 bases; unmatched junction bases: 3. The CDR3 is 13 amino acids. The CDR3 DNA reads as TGTGCCAGCTCACAAGGGACTAGCGGGTTTCAGTACTTC. It translates to CASSQGTSGFQYF.